Listed below are T cell receptor beta chains from one sample, sequenced in a study of blood T cell repertoires in COVID-19. Sequencing used immunoSEQ multiplex PCR; TCRdb keeps in-frame clones, though not all of them. The sample contains around 100,000 clones, about 90% of which appear only once. The source material was peripheral blood. The receptors were sampled from a human donor in a cohort sampled during active COVID-19. Both conserved end residues are part of each CDR3. A D gene is named only where the DNA matches it firmly. Clone size, where shown, is once, few, many, or a class for clones that have expanded.

cdr3_nt: TGTGCCAGTATCAGCGGCCGGGGATTGGATCAGCCCCAGCATTTT; cdr3_aa: CASISGRGLDQPQHF; d_call: NA; j_call: TRBJ1-5; v_call: TRBV19; clone_size: NA
cdr3_nt: TGCGCCAGCAGCTTGGAGGGACAAGACCAAGAGACCCAGTACTTC; cdr3_aa: CASSLEGQDQETQYF; d_call: NA; j_call: TRBJ2-5; v_call: TRBV5-1; clone_size: NA
cdr3_nt: TGCAGCGTTGAGACCGGGACAGGGGCGATCGATGGCTACACCTTC; cdr3_aa: CSVETGTGAIDGYTF; d_call: TRBD1; j_call: TRBJ1-2; v_call: TRBV29-1; clone_size: NA
cdr3_nt: TGTGCCAGCAGCCGCCAAGGACAGGGGCAGTTCTTC; cdr3_aa: CASSRQGQGQFF; d_call: TRBD1; j_call: TRBJ2-1; v_call: TRBV3-1/TRBV3-2; clone_size: NA
cdr3_nt: TGTGCCAGCAGCAAGGACAGGAGCAATCAGCCCCAGCATTTT; cdr3_aa: CASSKDRSNQPQHF; d_call: TRBD1; j_call: TRBJ1-5; v_call: TRBV11-1; clone_size: NA
cdr3_nt: TGTGCCAGCAGACAGGGGGCGCTTTCGTATGGCTACACCTTC; cdr3_aa: CASRQGALSYGYTF; d_call: TRBD1; j_call: TRBJ1-2; v_call: TRBV2; clone_size: NA
cdr3_nt: TGTGCCAGCAGTCCGGACAGGCGAAACTATGGCTACACCTTC; cdr3_aa: CASSPDRRNYGYTF; d_call: TRBD1; j_call: TRBJ1-2; v_call: TRBV28; clone_size: NA
cdr3_nt: TGTGCCAGCAGCGACAGGTACTATGGCTACACCTTC; cdr3_aa: CASSDRYYGYTF; d_call: NA; j_call: TRBJ1-2; v_call: TRBV13; clone_size: NA
cdr3_nt: TGTGCCAGCAGAGAAAGCGGGGGCTACGAGCAGTACTTC; cdr3_aa: CASRESGGYEQYF; d_call: TRBD2; j_call: TRBJ2-7; v_call: TRBV2; clone_size: NA
cdr3_nt: TGTGCCAGCAGTGAAGGCCCAGCGTCGGTGGAGCAGTACTTC; cdr3_aa: CASSEGPASVEQYF; d_call: NA; j_call: TRBJ2-7; v_call: TRBV2; clone_size: NA
cdr3_nt: TGTGCCAGTTCAAGTGGAGGGGCTTACGAGCAGTACTTC; cdr3_aa: CASSSGGAYEQYF; d_call: NA; j_call: TRBJ2-7; v_call: TRBV27; clone_size: NA
cdr3_nt: TGTGCCAGCAGCCAATATAGCACAGATACGCAGTATTTT; cdr3_aa: CASSQYSTDTQYF; d_call: NA; j_call: TRBJ2-3; v_call: TRBV4-2; clone_size: NA
cdr3_nt: TGTGCCAGCAGTTTCTTAGGAAACACCATATATTTT; cdr3_aa: CASSFLGNTIYF; d_call: NA; j_call: TRBJ1-3; v_call: TRBV12-3/TRBV12-4; clone_size: NA
cdr3_nt: TGTGCCAGCAGCTTATCCCCAGGGAATGGCTACACCTTC; cdr3_aa: CASSLSPGNGYTF; d_call: NA; j_call: TRBJ1-2; v_call: TRBV7-3; clone_size: NA
cdr3_nt: TGTGCCAGCAGAAGGACTAGCGGGGGGGCGAACACCGGGGAGCTGTTTTTT; cdr3_aa: CASRRTSGGANTGELFF; d_call: TRBD2; j_call: TRBJ2-2; v_call: TRBV7-6; clone_size: NA
cdr3_nt: TGCGCCAGCACCTGGGGACAGGGGAGGTCTGGGGCCAACGTCCTGACTTTC; cdr3_aa: CASTWGQGRSGANVLTF; d_call: TRBD1; j_call: TRBJ2-6; v_call: TRBV5-1; clone_size: NA
cdr3_nt: TGTGCCAGCAGCGGCGGCCTGCAGGGTGGGTACGAGCAGTACTTC; cdr3_aa: CASSGGLQGGYEQYF; d_call: NA; j_call: TRBJ2-7; v_call: TRBV5-5; clone_size: NA
cdr3_nt: TGTGCCACCAGTGATTTGAGGGAAGCGGGCATCGGAGATACGCAGTATTTT; cdr3_aa: CATSDLREAGIGDTQYF; d_call: NA; j_call: TRBJ2-3; v_call: TRBV24-1; clone_size: NA
cdr3_nt: TGTGCCAGCAGCTTGGCTGGGACAGGGGGCAATGAGCAGTTCTTC; cdr3_aa: CASSLAGTGGNEQFF; d_call: TRBD1; j_call: TRBJ2-1; v_call: TRBV5-6; clone_size: NA
cdr3_nt: TGTGCCAGCAGTGAAGAGTGGGACAGGTCCGACTTC; cdr3_aa: CASSEEWDRSDF; d_call: TRBD1; j_call: TRBJ2-5; v_call: TRBV2; clone_size: NA
cdr3_nt: TGTGCCAGCAGTCCCAGACAGGGCATCGGCACTGAAGCTTTCTTT; cdr3_aa: CASSPRQGIGTEAFF; d_call: TRBD1; j_call: TRBJ1-1; v_call: TRBV27; clone_size: once
cdr3_nt: TGTGCCAGCAGTGAATATGAGGACAGGGGCTACGAGCAGTACTTC; cdr3_aa: CASSEYEDRGYEQYF; d_call: TRBD1; j_call: TRBJ2-7; v_call: TRBV6-1; clone_size: NA
cdr3_nt: TGTGCCAGCAGCGTAGGCGGCGGGTTCTACAATGAGCAGTTCTTC; cdr3_aa: CASSVGGGFYNEQFF; d_call: NA; j_call: TRBJ2-1; v_call: TRBV9; clone_size: NA
cdr3_nt: TGCAGTGCTAGTTTGCCCCTCGGGGGTTCACCCCTCCACTTT; cdr3_aa: CSASLPLGGSPLHF; d_call: NA; j_call: TRBJ1-6; v_call: TRBV20-1; clone_size: few
cdr3_nt: TGTGCCACCAGCTTGGGGGCGGAAAGCACAGATACGCAGTATTTT; cdr3_aa: CATSLGAESTDTQYF; d_call: NA; j_call: TRBJ2-3; v_call: TRBV15; clone_size: NA
cdr3_nt: TGCGCCAGCAGCTGGATAGCGGGGGGCCCCGGAGAGACCCAGTACTTC; cdr3_aa: CASSWIAGGPGETQYF; d_call: TRBD2; j_call: TRBJ2-5; v_call: TRBV5-1; clone_size: NA
cdr3_nt: TGTGCCAGCAGAGCCAGGGGTTCCTACAATGAGCAGTTCTTC; cdr3_aa: CASRARGSYNEQFF; d_call: NA; j_call: TRBJ2-1; v_call: TRBV2; clone_size: NA
cdr3_nt: TGTGCCAGCAGCCAAGATACCCCTGGTGACAGATACAATCAGCCCCAGCATTTT; cdr3_aa: CASSQDTPGDRYNQPQHF; d_call: NA; j_call: TRBJ1-5; v_call: TRBV4-2; clone_size: NA
cdr3_nt: TGTGCCAGCATACCCGGGACAGTAAGCACTGAAGCTTTCTTT; cdr3_aa: CASIPGTVSTEAFF; d_call: TRBD1; j_call: TRBJ1-1; v_call: TRBV28; clone_size: once
cdr3_nt: TGTGCCAGCAGCCTAGTGGGGTCAGGGGATAACGAGCAGTACTTC; cdr3_aa: CASSLVGSGDNEQYF; d_call: NA; j_call: TRBJ2-7; v_call: TRBV3-1/TRBV3-2; clone_size: NA
cdr3_nt: TGTGCCAGCGAGACTAGCGGCGAGCAGTACTTC; cdr3_aa: CASETSGEQYF; d_call: TRBD2; j_call: TRBJ2-7; v_call: TRBV28; clone_size: few
cdr3_nt: TGTGCCAGCAGCCAACTCTCTAGTTTGAAGGCCGGGGAGCTGTTTTTT; cdr3_aa: CASSQLSSLKAGELFF; d_call: NA; j_call: TRBJ2-2; v_call: TRBV3-1/TRBV3-2; clone_size: NA
cdr3_nt: TGTGCCAGCAGCTTAGTGCAGGGGGCATACGAGCAGTACTTC; cdr3_aa: CASSLVQGAYEQYF; d_call: TRBD1; j_call: TRBJ2-7; v_call: TRBV11-2; clone_size: NA
cdr3_nt: TGTGCCAGCAGCCAGGAAGGAAATCAGCCCCAGCATTTT; cdr3_aa: CASSQEGNQPQHF; d_call: NA; j_call: TRBJ1-5; v_call: TRBV7-2; clone_size: NA
cdr3_nt: TGTGCCAGCAGTTACGGCGGCGGCATGAACACTGAAGCTTTCTTT; cdr3_aa: CASSYGGGMNTEAFF; d_call: NA; j_call: TRBJ1-1; v_call: TRBV6-5; clone_size: NA
cdr3_nt: TGTGCCAGCAGCTTAGGACCGACAGGGGACTACGAGCAGTACTTC; cdr3_aa: CASSLGPTGDYEQYF; d_call: TRBD1; j_call: TRBJ2-7; v_call: TRBV11-1; clone_size: NA
cdr3_nt: TGTGCCAGCAGCCAAGATGGGCAACGTGGCTACACCTTC; cdr3_aa: CASSQDGQRGYTF; d_call: NA; j_call: TRBJ1-2; v_call: TRBV3-1/TRBV3-2; clone_size: NA
cdr3_nt: TGTGCCATCACCAGAGCCGGGCGGACTAGCGGGGGGGCTAGAGCAGATACGCAGTATTTT; cdr3_aa: CAITRAGRTSGGARADTQYF; d_call: TRBD2; j_call: TRBJ2-3; v_call: TRBV10-3; clone_size: NA
cdr3_nt: TGTGCCAGCAGCTTAGTGGGACAGGGAGGTCAGCCCCAGCATTTT; cdr3_aa: CASSLVGQGGQPQHF; d_call: TRBD1; j_call: TRBJ1-5; v_call: TRBV7-2; clone_size: NA
cdr3_nt: TGTGCCAGCAGCTCCCCGGCCGCCGCGGCGACCTACGAGCAGTACTTC; cdr3_aa: CASSSPAAAATYEQYF; d_call: NA; j_call: TRBJ2-7; v_call: TRBV11-2; clone_size: NA
cdr3_nt: TGTGCCAGCAGTAGACTAGCGGGAGCTTTATATGAGCAGTTCTTC; cdr3_aa: CASSRLAGALYEQFF; d_call: TRBD2; j_call: TRBJ2-1; v_call: TRBV2; clone_size: once
cdr3_nt: TGTGCCAGCAGCCAAGCGGGGGGGTCGGATGAGCAGTTCTTC; cdr3_aa: CASSQAGGSDEQFF; d_call: TRBD2; j_call: TRBJ2-1; v_call: TRBV3-1/TRBV3-2; clone_size: NA
cdr3_nt: TGTGCCAGTAGTCCCGGGACCGGGGGGATTGAGACCCAGTACTTC; cdr3_aa: CASSPGTGGIETQYF; d_call: TRBD2; j_call: TRBJ2-5; v_call: TRBV19; clone_size: NA
cdr3_nt: TGTGCCAGCTCACCACTAGGGGGAAGTGGTGCGGAAAACTATGGCTACACCTTC; cdr3_aa: CASSPLGGSGAENYGYTF; d_call: NA; j_call: TRBJ1-2; v_call: TRBV18; clone_size: NA
cdr3_nt: TGTGCCAGCAGCTTGGGGGGGAGGTACGAGCAGTACTTC; cdr3_aa: CASSLGGRYEQYF; d_call: NA; j_call: TRBJ2-7; v_call: TRBV5-5; clone_size: once
cdr3_nt: TGTGCCTGGAGTCGTATGGTCCTCAGCTCCTACAATGAGCAGTTCTTC; cdr3_aa: CAWSRMVLSSYNEQFF; d_call: NA; j_call: TRBJ2-1; v_call: TRBV30; clone_size: NA